This T cell receptor (beta chain) was identified in a study of identical twins' blood T cells (dated by TCRdb to the early 2010s). About the full investigation: The approximately 12 libraries, six for the alpha chain and six for the beta chain, together yielded approximately 48 million Illumina reads. The study compared TCR alpha and beta chain repertoires of three pairs of monozygous twins using next-generation sequencing to assess genetic influence on repertoire formation. General conclusions and limits of the study: The count of CDR3 clonotypes shared by two donors depended mainly on the product of the two donors' cloneset sizes, and twins did not clearly depart from this trend. Independent studies were stated to be required to validate the proposed role of the TCRalpha J segment in MHC recognition during thymic selection. Environmental influences could not be excluded as an explanation for twin similarity, since twins were reared together. Among the most abundant TCRbeta clonotypes, more CDR3 sequences were shared by each donor with her twin than with unrelated donors. Twin pairs were reported to be markedly more alike in V gene usage than unrelated donors were, even when looking at non-selected out-of-frame TCRbeta clonotypes.

The CDR3, cysteine through phenylalanine, is 13 amino acids long. Of all the DNA, just the CDR3 is kept, 39 bases in frame from base 1. V sheds 7 bases and J sheds 5 bases, leaving 14 bases between their ends. Donors were six healthy women forming three monozygous twin pairs. All three twin pairs had been raised together and were thought likely to have encountered the same vaccines and infectious agents. TCR cDNA libraries were prepared from RNA that had been isolated from peripheral blood mononuclear cells. Libraries came from 5' RACE. Instrument used: Illumina Genome Analyzer IIx. The RNA-based TCR cDNA libraries were made using a previously described protocol that was modified in several ways. To prevent cross-contamination, barcodes specific to each sample were added to both ends of every TCR cDNA library during cDNA synthesis and amplification. The original methods were these. Each library contained about 2.2 to 3.6 million CDR3-containing reads, and somewhere between about 90,000 and nearly 550,000 clonotypes were identified for each individual. Reads carrying improper barcode index combinations were removed, after which the MiTCR software was used to build a cloneset for each library. While assembling CDR3 clonotypes, MiTCR filtered or rescued low-quality reads and corrected PCR and sequencing errors. Artificial out-of-frame clonotypes were mapped to in-frame sequences, with one indel allowed in the CDR3, and then removed. Similarity in V and J gene usage between donors was calculated as the Jensen-Shannon divergence divided by the mean entropy. TCRdb reran the public reads through fastp at Q25 and MiXCR, keeping productive beta chains. Entries that share a CDR3 protein sequence are merged under the most common genes and DNA. The V and J calls were not made by the authors but by TCRdb's processing. In this sample the table shows around 380,000 distinct CDR3 sequences, about 28% of which occur a single time. The top ten clones comprise about 6.1% of the sample.

A note on this clonotype: Its antigen remains undetermined. No clone much larger than this one lies a single base away; base qualities are absent.

Sequences were obtained from PBMCs. The chain employs TRBV12-3 or TRBV12-4 and TRBJ1-2, with TRBD1 tentatively as D gene (5 bases match). The TCR originated in a woman between 18 and 55 years old in good health. At the DNA level, the sequence is TGTGCCAGCATCCCAAGTGGGGGGTATGGCTACACCTTC. Its translation is CASIPSGGYGYTF.